The 3 T cell receptor beta chains reported below all come from one sample, sequenced in a study of blood T cell repertoires in COVID-19. Data came from immunoSEQ multiplex PCR; TCRdb stores just in-frame clones and leaves some out. In the table there are about 120,000 clones, more than 65% of which are singletons. The source material was peripheral blood. The receptors stem from a woman between 65 and 79 years old with acute or convalescent COVID-19.

The V call is TRBV19, the J call TRBJ2-7; 7 bases are a match to TRBD2. The CDR3 loop spans 15 amino acids. Germline values: CDR1 LNHDA, CDR2 SQIVND (reference sequence). V gave up 3 bases and J gave up 4 bases; unmatched junction bases: 9. The CDR3 reads CASSISAGEIYEQYF. Written as DNA, the CDR3 is TGTGCCAGTAGTATCTCGGCGGGGGAAATTTACGAGCAGTACTTC.

This clone has just a few counts. The chain joins TRBV2 to TRBJ2-1; tentative D call: TRBD2 (6 bases). V was shortened by 3 bases and J by 3 bases, with 12 bases between the two germline ends. This CDR3 is 15 amino acids long. Germline V gene lookup returns CDR1 SNHLY and CDR2 FYNNEI. The CDR3 sequence is CASSERGGFYNEQFF. The CDR3, as DNA: TGTGCCAGCAGTGAGCGGGGTGGGTTCTACAATGAGCAGTTCTTC.

The J gene is TRBJ1-2, the V gene TRBV19; no clear D. Trimming shortened V by 2 bases and J by 0 bases, and 10 bases separated the two germline ends. Looked up from germline, CDR1 is LNHDA and CDR2 is SQIVND (reference sequence). The CDR3 is 15 amino acids. This CDR3 reads CASSIQGRANYGYTF. Here the CDR3 DNA reads TGTGCCAGTAGTATACAAGGGAGAGCTAACTATGGCTACACCTTC.